A single sample is the source of the 15 T cell receptor beta chains below, sequenced in a study of T cells in Graves' hyperthyroidism and ophthalmopathy. Amplified regions were TCR beta CDR3 sequences from RNA transcripts. First-round RT-PCR of the TCR CDR3 relied on the HTBI primer set. One entry per CDR3 protein results from TCRdb running MiXCR on the multiplex PCR reads. Of around 350,000 distinct CDR3 sequences in the sample, about 13% were seen once. Sequencing was performed on blood. These receptors all stem from a woman aged 18 to 35 with Graves' hyperthyroidism.

Many counts were recorded for this clonotype. The chain has TRBV20-1 and TRBJ2-7; D uncertain. The germline V gene has CDR1 DFQATT and CDR2 SNEGSKA (reference sequence). The CDR3 loop spans 13 amino acids. Trimming removed 6 bases at V and 0 bases at J, with 12 bases between. CDR3 protein: CSAPDGFSYEQYF. CDR3 sequence (DNA): TGCAGTGCACCGGACGGATTCTCCTACGAGCAGTACTTC.

This clonotype was picked up many times. This chain joins TRBV18 and TRBJ2-7; D unresolved. V was trimmed by 3 bases and J by 2 bases, leaving 14 bases between them. Germline values: CDR1 KGHSH, CDR2 LQKENI. The CDR3 runs to 15 residues. CDR3 in DNA: TGTGCCAGCTCACCCATCCCGGGTCCCACCTACGAGCAGTACTTC. The encoded protein is CASSPIPGPTYEQYF.

The genes are TRBV3-1 and TRBJ2-2; D unresolved. V was clipped by 0 bases and J by 0 bases, with 8 bases between them. Looked up from germline, CDR1 is LGHDT and CDR2 is YNNKEL (reference sequence). The CDR3 consists of 16 residues. The CDR3 is CASSQDTISNTGELFF. The CDR3 nucleotides read TGTGCCAGCAGCCAAGATACCATCTCGAACACCGGGGAGCTGTTTTTT.

This clonotype was observed a few times. The chain has TRBV6-1 and TRBJ2-7, with 8 bases matching TRBD1. With V trimmed by 5 bases and J by 4 bases, 10 bases remained unmatched. The CDR3 spans 15 residues. The germline gives CDR1 MNHNS, CDR2 SASEGT. In nucleotides, the CDR3 is TGTGCCAGCAGTTCCCACCAGACAGGGGATTACGAGCAGTACTTC. Protein sequence: CASSSHQTGDYEQYF.

A few counts support this clonotype. A single base separates this from a much larger clone, so it may be a read error. The gene calls are TRBV28 and TRBJ1-5, with D tentatively TRBD1 (6 bases). The CDR3 runs to 16 residues. Germline assignment: CDR1 MDHEN and CDR2 SYDVKM. The V end was cut by 1 base, the J end by 3 bases, with 13 bases between. CDR3: CASSLFPGDTNQPQHF. CDR3 bases: TGTGCCAGCAGTTTATTCCCAGGGGACACCAATCAGCCCCAGCATTTT. The variable domain in full, completed from reference TRBV28 and TRBJ1-5, reads DVKVTQSSRYLVKRTGEKVFLECVQDMDHENMFWYRQDPGLGLRLIYFSYDVKMKEKGDIPEGYSVSREKKERFSLILESASTNQTSMYLCASSLFPGDTNQPQHFGDGTRLSIL.

The chain has TRBV9 and TRBJ2-2; D may be TRBD1 (6 bases). V was clipped by 2 bases and J by 3 bases, with 11 bases between them. Germline loops: CDR1 SGDLS, CDR2 YYNGEE. The CDR3 sequence is 15 residues long. The CDR3 is CASSVQGYDTGELFF. For the CDR3, the DNA is TGTGCCAGCAGCGTTCAGGGGTATGACACCGGGGAGCTGTTTTTT.

This clonotype was seen at least ten times. The chain employs TRBV14 and TRBJ2-1; D may correspond to TRBD1 or TRBD2 (5 bases each). CDR1 is SGHDN, CDR2 FVKESK, per germline. The V end lost 4 bases, the J end lost 3 bases, and 10 bases lay between the germline ends. The CDR3 contains 14 residues. The CDR3 reads CASSRDPSYNEQFF. CDR3 sequence (DNA): TGTGCCAGCAGCCGGGACCCCAGCTACAATGAGCAGTTCTTC.

In regard to this clonotype: Just one base apart from a much larger clone, this may be a read error. Here the CDR3 DNA reads TGTGCCAGCAGCGCCAAAGGGCGGGGGCCCCTCAATGAAAAACTGTTTTTT. This gives the protein CASSAKGRGPLNEKLFF. The chain is built from TRBV11-2 and TRBJ1-4; weak D call: TRBD1 (6 bases). Germline CDR1 SGHAT, CDR2 FQNNGV. V was cut by 5 bases and J by 5 bases, with 21 bases left in between. The CDR3 extends over 17 amino acids. The full variable domain, rest sourced from reference TRBV11-2 and TRBJ1-4, is EAGVAQSPRYKIIEKRQSVAFWCNPISGHATLYWYQQILGQGPKLLIQFQNNGVVDDSQLPKDRFSAERLKGVDSTLKIQPAKLEDSAVYLCASSAKGRGPLNEKLFFGSGTQLSVL.

In the case of this clonotype: This clone may be a read error of a much larger clone one base away. The chain is built from TRBV6-2 or TRBV6-3 and TRBJ1-6; no definite D call. The CDR3 length is 15 residues. Germline assignment: CDR1 MNHEY and CDR2 SVGEGT. In nucleotides, the CDR3 is TGTGCCACCAGTTACGGGCAGACCTATAATTCACCCCTCCACTTT. It yields the protein CATSYGQTYNSPLHF.

This clonotype was counted between two and nine times. This sequence joins TRBV20-1 and TRBJ2-3, with 9 bases that match TRBD1. Germline CDR1 and CDR2: DFQATT and SNEGSKA (reference sequence). V dropped 2 bases and J dropped 1; count of bases not matched to a gene: 4. The CDR3 is made up of 15 amino acids. The DNA of the CDR3 is TGCAGTGCTAGACCACAGGGGGCCGGCACAGATACGCAGTATTTT. Translation gives CSARPQGAGTDTQYF.

This clonotype was found many times. CDR3 region: CASSEDYRRLSLEQYF. In DNA form, the CDR3 reads TGTGCCAGCAGTGAAGATTACCGGCGATTGAGTCTCGAGCAGTACTTC. The chain combines TRBV6-1 with TRBJ2-7; D uncertain. V was clipped by 1 base and J by 6 bases, with 19 bases between them. There are 16 residues in the CDR3. The germline V gene encodes CDR1 MNHNS and CDR2 SASEGT.

This clonotype came up a few times. The V gene is TRBV4-1, the J gene TRBJ2-1, with D tentatively TRBD1 (5 bases). Trimming took 0 bases from V and 3 from J, leaving 12 bases between them. The CDR3 consists of 16 residues. Per the germline V gene, CDR1 is MGHRA and CDR2 is YSYEKL. CDR3 amino acids: CASSQEGASGYNEQFF. The CDR3 nucleotides are TGCGCCAGCAGCCAAGAAGGGGCTAGTGGCTACAATGAGCAGTTCTTC.

The J gene is TRBJ2-1, the V gene TRBV11-3, with unresolved D. CDR1 is SGHNT, CDR2 YENEEA, per germline. The CDR3 sequence is 12 residues long. With 4 bases removed from V and 9 bases from J, the gap between germline ends came to 10 bases. Here the CDR3 reads CASSSQFAEQFF. CDR3 bases: TGTGCCAGCAGCTCCCAGTTCGCTGAGCAGTTCTTC. Full variable domain (missing parts from reference TRBV11-3 and TRBJ2-1): EAGVVQSPRYKIIEKKQPVAFWCNPISGHNTLYWYLQNLGQGPELLIRYENEEAVDDSQLPKDRFSAERLKGVDSTLKIQPAELGDSAVYLCASSSQFAEQFFGPGTRLTVL.

This clonotype was recorded a few times. This sequence joins TRBV27 and TRBJ2-5, with D hard to call. With 0 bases removed from V and 3 bases from J, the gap between germline ends came to 5 bases. CDR3 length: 13 amino acids. Germline V gene sequence: CDR1 MNHEY, CDR2 SMNVEV (reference sequence). CDR3 residues: CASSLSAKETQYF. CDR3 in DNA: TGTGCCAGCAGTTTATCCGCCAAAGAGACCCAGTACTTC.

In this sample, this clonotype turned up a few times. The chain employs TRBV20-1 and TRBJ2-6, with D perhaps given as TRBD1 or TRBD2 (5 bases each). V was clipped by 4 bases and J by 0 bases, with 25 bases between them. Germline V gives CDR1 DFQATT, CDR2 SNEGSKA (reference sequence). The CDR3 contains 20 residues. Written as DNA, the CDR3 is TGCAGTGCTAAAGTCCTGGGAAGTCCGGGACGGTTCTCTGGGGCCAACGTCCTGACTTTC. Its protein is CSAKVLGSPGRFSGANVLTF.